The clone carrying this T cell receptor (beta chain) was counted ten times or more. Antigen unknown. In this CDR3 the conserved last residue, phenylalanine or tryptophan, is missing, so a read error is likely. Disease duration under 2 months; hyperthyroidism patients were aged 18 to 65. The CDR3 has 13 residues. CDR1 and CDR2 (germline): SQVTM, ANQGSEA. V shed 6 bases and J shed 6 bases, with 14 bases lying between them. The sample belongs to a study of T cells in Graves' hyperthyroidism and ophthalmopathy. Study-level findings and limits: Stable hyperthyroidism and ophthalmopathy were separated using 13 V-J signatures. The model predicted ophthalmopathy a median approximately seven months before onset. Blood also held most thyroid clonotypes expanded beyond 0.001.

TCR beta CDR3 regions were amplified from RNA transcripts. In the first-round RT-PCR of the TCR CDR3, the HTBI primer set was used. Each CDR3 protein gets one entry after TCRdb re-called the multiplex PCR reads with MiXCR. The profile covers 45,000 or so distinct CDR3 sequences, with roughly 50% appearing a single time and roughly 32% taken by the ten largest. The sample was peripheral blood or thyroid tissue (not recorded which). This chain uses TRBV29-1 with TRBJ2-2; no clear D. The sequence was collected from a woman in her fifties or sixties with Graves' hyperthyroidism. DNA of the CDR3: TGCAGCGTAAAGGGAACGTCAGCCGGGGAGCTGTTTTCT. Translating gives CSVKGTSAGELFS.